This T cell receptor (beta chain) was identified during a study of T cells in Graves' hyperthyroidism and ophthalmopathy. Study at large: Peripheral blood was acquired at first diagnosis, ahead of any therapy whatsoever.

The count of this clonotype is one. Its antigen is unidentified. The TCR beta CDR3 regions underwent amplification using RNA transcripts as the source. TCR CDR3 regions were first amplified by RT-PCR with HTBI primers. One entry per CDR3 protein, called by TCRdb with MiXCR from the multiplex PCR reads. The sample includes around 600,000 distinct CDR3 sequences, roughly 14% of them seen just once. CDR3 size: 15 residues. Between the trimmed V and J ends, which lost 5 bases and 4 bases, there was a span of 15 bases. Germline V gives CDR1 SGHAT, CDR2 FQDESV (reference sequence). Findings and limits, study-wide: The model identified upcoming ophthalmopathy a median about 6.5 months ahead of onset.

Uncontrolled infection, other autoimmune disease, pregnancy or lactation barred patients from enrollment. The gene calls are TRBV11-1 and TRBJ1-5, with D tentatively TRBD1 (6 bases). The clonotype was recovered from a woman in her forties or fifties with Graves' ophthalmopathy. The sample comprised blood. Written as DNA, the CDR3 is TGTGCCAGCAGCCAAGCAGGGGTCCAAAATCAGCCCCAGCATTTT. It encodes CASSQAGVQNQPQHF.